Reported below is one T cell receptor beta chain. No antigen is known for it. Run at survey level, the immunoSEQ assay was version v3.0. TCRdb's copy holds only in-frame clones and misses some; the assay was immunoSEQ multiplex PCR. Here the sample spans almost 35,000 clones, about 88% being singletons. This sample is part of a study of long-term antiretroviral therapy in people with HIV. Findings and caveats of the study: The repertoire was dominated at all time points by clones expanded before ART. Whereas controls had wider CDR3 length ranges, HIV repertoires had narrower ones.

The CDR3 consists of 16 residues. The germline V gene has CDR1 LNHDA and CDR2 SQIVND (reference sequence). V gave up 1 base and J gave up 0 bases, with 10 bases separating them. Treatment of all HIV participants took place in the United States. The study used samples holding about 0.85-10 million cryopreserved PBMC before DNA extraction. The sequence was collected from a woman in her 30s with HIV. This sample comprised unsorted PBMCs, obtained just over 2.7 years before starting antiretroviral therapy. This rearrangement joins TRBV19 to TRBJ1-5; no clear D. The chain's CDR3 is CASSIGRDYSNQPQHF. The CDR3 DNA reads TGTGCCAGTAGTATAGGTAGAGACTATAGCAATCAGCCCCAGCATTTT.